This TCR beta chain comes out of a study of blood T cell repertoires in COVID-19. About the research overall: Acute and convalescent COVID-19 specimens originated in the United States, Italy and Spain. T cells, B-cell-depleted T cells, or PBMCs supplied cDNA or gDNA.

The length of the CDR3 is 14 residues. Germline CDR1 is SGHAT and CDR2 is FQNNGV. Unmatched junction bases numbered 5, after V lost 3 bases and J lost 4 bases. Per the authors' pipeline: Reference gene primer amplification yielded estimated nucleated cell counts. This table comes from immunoSEQ multiplex PCR, and its TCRdb copy is limited to in-frame clones, with some not included. D and trimming were read from the DNA, whereas the V and J calls and clone size are those reported in that table. The data hold about 140,000 clones, with 80% to 85% observed a single time. The source material was peripheral blood. The chain is built from TRBV11-2 and TRBJ1-1, with 7 bases matching TRBD1. The receptor's source is a human donor in a cohort sampled during active COVID-19. The CDR3 spells CASSFEGGPTEAFF. The CDR3 nucleotides are TGTGCCAGCAGCTTCGAAGGGGGCCCCACTGAAGCTTTCTTT. Variable domain in full (rest from reference TRBV11-2 and TRBJ1-1): EAGVAQSPRYKIIEKRQSVAFWCNPISGHATLYWYQQILGQGPKLLIQFQNNGVVDDSQLPKDRFSAERLKGVDSTLKIQPAKLEDSAVYLCASSFEGGPTEAFFGQGTRLTVV.